These T cell receptor beta chains were read from a single sample in a study of siplizumab effects on memory and regulatory T cells. Sequencing was performed with immunoSEQ multiplex PCR; in TCRdb, only in-frame clones are kept and a portion is missing. The sample carries 50,000 to 70,000 clones, 95% to 98% recorded once. The specimen sequenced was naive CD8+ T cells sorted from blood. The receptors were sampled from a human donor in good health. Both conserved end residues are part of each CDR3. A D gene is named only where the DNA matches it firmly. Not every row has a clone size; where given, it reads once, few, many or a size class.

>TRBJ1-5|once|.|TRBV5-1
CASSLDGDQPQHF
TGCGCCAGCAGCTTGGACGGAGATCAGCCCCAGCATTTT
>TRBJ2-3|.|.|TRBV25-1
CASSEYDGSTDTQYF
TGTGCCAGCAGTGAATATGACGGGAGTACAGATACGCAGTATTTT
>TRBJ2-7|.|.|TRBV19
CASSIGSSYEQYF
TGTGCCAGTAGTATCGGGAGCTCCTACGAGCAGTACTTC
>TRBJ1-2|.|.|TRBV6-1
CASSDNLRANYGYTF
TGTGCCAGCAGTGATAATTTGCGTGCTAACTATGGCTACACCTTC
>TRBJ2-2|once|TRBD1|TRBV4-3
CASSRGTGEATGELFF
TGCGCCAGCAGCCGTGGGACAGGAGAAGCCACCGGGGAGCTGTTTTTT
>TRBJ1-1|once|.|TRBV11-1
CASSLSIGIEAFF
TGTGCCAGCAGCTTATCGATCGGGATTGAAGCTTTCTTT
>TRBJ1-2|.|.|TRBV5-4
CASSLGGIDYGYTF
TGTGCCAGCAGCTTGGGGGGAATTGATTATGGCTACACCTTC
>TRBJ2-7|.|.|TRBV19
CASSPWTESYEQYF
TGTGCCAGTAGTCCCTGGACAGAGAGCTACGAGCAGTACTTC
>TRBJ1-2|.|TRBD1|TRBV18
CASSPGQALYGYTF
TGTGCCAGCTCACCCGGACAGGCGCTCTATGGCTACACCTTC
>TRBJ2-2|.|.|TRBV7-2
CASSLAGYTGELFF
TGTGCCAGCAGCTTAGCGGGGTACACCGGGGAGCTGTTTTTT
>TRBJ1-5|.|.|TRBV29-1
CSVWDGQSNQPQHF
TGCAGCGTATGGGACGGACAAAGCAATCAGCCCCAGCATTTT
>TRBJ1-4|.|TRBD1|TRBV5-4
CASSPWTGGLTEKLFF
TGTGCCAGCAGCCCGTGGACAGGGGGCTTGACGGAAAAACTGTTTTTT
>TRBJ2-3|.|.|TRBV19
CASSPSFGTRYF
TGTGCCAGTAGTCCTAGCTTCGGTACGCGGTATTTT
>TRBJ2-7|.|.|TRBV19
CASSIGPGSYEQYF
TGTGCCAGTAGTATAGGCCCGGGTTCCTACGAGCAGTACTTC
>TRBJ1-4|.|TRBD1|TRBV13
CASSPDRVVNEKLFF
TGTGCCAGCAGCCCGGACAGGGTTGTAAATGAAAAACTGTTTTTT
>TRBJ2-2|.|TRBD1|TRBV9
CASSAGTGPGELFF
TGTGCCAGCAGCGCCGGGACAGGGCCCGGGGAGCTGTTTTTT
>TRBJ2-7|.|.|TRBV7-2
CASSLEGQGLTYEQYF
TGTGCCAGCAGCTTAGAAGGGCAGGGTTTGACCTACGAGCAGTACTTC
>TRBJ2-5|once|TRBD2|TRBV5-1
CASRTSGGALEETQYF
TGCGCCAGCAGGACTAGCGGGGGGGCTTTAGAGGAGACCCAGTACTTC
>TRBJ2-2|.|.|TRBV9
CASSVDGLAGGELFF
TGTGCCAGCAGCGTCGACGGTCTAGCCGGCGGGGAGCTGTTTTTT
>TRBJ2-3|.|.|TRBV18
CASSPPTSRADTQYF
TGTGCCAGCTCACCACCGACTAGTAGGGCAGATACGCAGTATTTT
>TRBJ2-7|.|TRBD2|TRBV19
CASSLTKGGHEQYF
TGTGCCAGTAGCCTGACTAAGGGAGGGCACGAGCAGTACTTC
>TRBJ1-1|.|.|TRBV6-1
CASSSLLHVNTEAFF
TGTGCCAGCAGTTCCCTCTTGCACGTGAACACTGAAGCTTTCTTT
>TRBJ2-1|.|TRBD1|TRBV11-3
CASSRGQGNEQFF
TGTGCCAGCAGCCGAGGACAGGGCAATGAGCAGTTCTTC
>TRBJ1-2|.|.|TRBV29-1
CSVEGAPSYGYTF
TGCAGCGTTGAGGGGGCGCCCAGCTATGGCTACACCTTC
>TRBJ2-1|.|.|TRBV9
CASSVGSGDYNEQFF
TGTGCCAGCAGCGTAGGTTCAGGAGACTACAATGAGCAGTTCTTC
>TRBJ1-2|.|TRBD1|TRBV19
CASRQGIGNGYTF
TGTGCCAGTAGACAGGGGATTGGGAATGGCTACACCTTC
>TRBJ1-5|.|.|TRBV7-2
CASSLAVDTLCSNQPQHF
TGTGCCAGCAGCTTAGCCGTAGATACACTGTGTAGCAATCAGCCCCAGCATTTT
>TRBJ2-5|.|TRBD2|TRBV14
CASSQESGGARETQYF
TGTGCCAGCAGCCAAGAGTCCGGGGGGGCCCGGGAGACCCAGTACTTC
>TRBJ2-1|.|.|TRBV27
CASSSTGNEQFF
TGTGCCAGCAGTTCAACCGGGAATGAGCAGTTCTTC
>TRBJ2-5|.|.|TRBV11-2
CASSLVGSGETQYF
TGTGCCAGCAGCTTAGTAGGTTCGGGGGAGACCCAGTACTTC
>TRBJ2-3|.|TRBD2|TRBV28
CASSPPLAGDPDTQYF
TGTGCCAGCAGTCCCCCACTAGCGGGGGACCCAGATACGCAGTATTTT
>TRBJ1-1|.|.|TRBV11-2
CASRLGREVSEAFF
TGTGCCAGCAGACTGGGCAGGGAGGTTTCTGAAGCTTTCTTT
>TRBJ1-1|.|.|TRBV4-1
CASSQARTLNTEAFF
TGCGCCAGCAGCCAAGCGAGGACACTGAACACTGAAGCTTTCTTT
>TRBJ2-5|.|TRBD1|TRBV19
CASSLDRGFKETQYF
TGTGCCAGTAGTTTGGACAGGGGGTTCAAAGAGACCCAGTACTTC
>TRBJ2-2|.|.|TRBV6-1
CASSEDNDIRGGELFF
TGTGCCAGCAGTGAAGATAACGATATTAGGGGCGGGGAGCTGTTTTTT
>TRBJ2-1|.|TRBD2|TRBV14
CASSPRLAGGDHNEQFF
TGTGCCAGCAGCCCCCGTCTGGCGGGGGGGGATCACAATGAGCAGTTCTTC